This T cell receptor (beta chain) was retrieved from a study of cytomegalovirus exposure and HLA in healthy donors. Study details: As an earlier analysis found, around 170 million T cells yielded 95 million to 130 million unique TCR beta sequences.

With 7 bases removed from V and 4 bases from J, the gap between germline ends came to 19 bases. The germline V gene encodes CDR1 MDHEN and CDR2 SYDVKM. This CDR3 region has 15 residues. Participants comprised healthy donors of bone marrow. Regarding this clone: The antigen is not known.

Primers: 60 Vbeta forward and 13 Jbeta reverse. Using immunoSEQ multiplex PCR, the repertoire was profiled, and TCRdb retains in-frame clones only, with some absent. The sample includes about 150,000 clones, approximately 85% of them seen just once. Findings and limits, study-wide: Rarity held for most TCR sequences, but there were some public TCRs that occurred in many donors. Analysis was carried out at a later point, and it linked a missense DCLRE1C variant to TCR beta V- and J-gene trimming.

Sequencing used PBMCs. The clonotype comes from a woman between 50 and 59 years old in good health and CMV-seropositive. This chain links TRBV28 with TRBJ1-2; D is possibly TRBD1 (5 bases). The CDR3 region has the DNA TGTGCCAGCACCAGAGCCCAGGGATCTGCCTATGGCTACACCTTC. This translates into CASTRAQGSAYGYTF.